These 4 T cell receptor beta chains came from one sample sequenced in a study of blood T cell repertoires in COVID-19. The protocol was immunoSEQ multiplex PCR, while the TCRdb copy is restricted to in-frame clones and leaves out a portion. Of approximately 280,000 clones in the sample, 85% are singletons; the top ten hold 2% to 3%. Sequenced sample: PBMCs or T cells enriched from blood (not recorded which). The receptors shown here come from a woman aged 50 to 60 who had recovered from COVID-19.

The chain employs TRBV4-1 and TRBJ1-3; 7 bases are shared with TRBD1. Germline values: CDR1 MGHRA, CDR2 YSYEKL. The CDR3 has 18 amino acids. V was clipped by 1 base and J by 0 bases; unmatched bases: 9. The CDR3 here is CASSQGYGTALSGNTIYF. The CDR3 bases are TGCGCCAGCAGCCAAGGCTACGGGACAGCGCTCTCTGGAAACACCATATATTTT.

This chain connects TRBV7-8 to TRBJ2-1, with D possibly matching TRBD2 (6 bases). The CDR3 spans 14 residues. The ends were cut back, 4 bases at V and 9 bases at J, with 16 bases in the middle. CDR1 is SGHVS and CDR2 is FQNEAQ in the germline V gene. Here the CDR3 DNA reads TGTGCCAGCAGCTATGGCGGGAACTGGGGTGAGCAGTTCTTC. Amino acids: CASSYGGNWGEQFF.

The gene calls are TRBV6-4 and TRBJ2-2; 9 positions match TRBD1. Looked up from germline, CDR1 is MRHNA and CDR2 is SNTAGT. This CDR3 has 18 amino acids. J was trimmed by 2 bases and V by 6 bases; bases with no gene match: 13. CDR3 loop: CASSDQPGQGLNTGELFF. The CDR3 nucleotides are TGTGCCAGCAGCGATCAACCGGGACAGGGCCTTAACACCGGGGAGCTGTTTTTT.

The rearrangement links TRBV4-1 to TRBJ2-1; maybe TRBD2 (5 bases). V lost 3 bases to trimming and J lost 3 bases, with 18 bases between them. The CDR3 contains 17 residues. Germline V CDR1 and CDR2: MGHRA, YSYEKL. The CDR3 nucleotides read TGCGCCAGCAGCCAGCTGTCCGGAGGACTTCGCTACAATGAGCAGTTCTTC. This codes for CASSQLSGGLRYNEQFF.